This entry lists 20 T cell receptor beta chains sequenced from one sample in a study of identical twins. MiXCR was run by TCRdb on the 5' RACE reads, yielding one entry per CDR3 protein. The data hold some 900,000 distinct CDR3 sequences, with about 12% observed a single time. These same records also appear under a second study, on yellow fever vaccine responses in identical twins.

Sequenced: PBMCs. These receptors originate from a woman under 30 in good health.

This clonotype came up many times. The V call is TRBV12-3 or TRBV12-4, the J call TRBJ2-5; 9 positions agree with TRBD2. The CDR3 is 14 residues long. J was trimmed by 4 bases and V by 6 bases; bases with no gene match: 6. The CDR3 loop is CASSLGLATETQYF. CDR3 coding DNA: TGTGCCAGCAGCCTAGGACTAGCGACAGAGACCCAGTACTTC.

A few counts support this clonotype. This chain links TRBV11-2 with TRBJ2-7; D may match TRBD1 or TRBD2 (5 bases each). In germline, CDR1 is SGHAT, CDR2 FQNNGV. The V end was cut by 5 bases, the J end by 0 bases, with 14 bases between. CDR3 size: 15 residues. The CDR3 DNA reads TGTGCCAGCAGCCCTCGGGACCCTTTCTCCTACGAGCAGTACGTC. Amino acids: CASSPRDPFSYEQYV.

This clonotype occurred a few times. V gene TRBV5-1 combines with J gene TRBJ2-3; TRBD2 aligns across 9 bases. This CDR3 has 16 amino acids. Germline V gene lookup returns CDR1 SGHRS and CDR2 YFSETQ. Unmatched junction bases numbered 4, after V lost 0 bases and J lost 2 bases. The DNA for the CDR3 is TGCGCCAGCAGCTTGGGATCTAGCGGGGCCACAGATACGCAGTATTTT. Protein: CASSLGSSGATDTQYF.

Many counts were recorded for this clonotype. CDR3 residues: CASSPTGTQETQYF. CDR3 DNA: TGTGCCAGCAGCCCGACCGGGACCCAAGAGACCCAGTACTTC. The chain carries TRBV18 and TRBJ2-5; tentatively, D is TRBD1 or TRBD2 (5 bases each). Trimming took 8 bases from V and 1 from J, leaving 14 bases between them. The CDR3 consists of 14 residues. Germline V gene data show CDR1 as KGHSH and CDR2 as LQKENI.

The rearrangement uses TRBV6-2 or TRBV6-3 and TRBJ1-5; a possible D gene is TRBD1 (5 bases). Looked up from germline, CDR1 is MNHEY and CDR2 is SVGEGT. The V end was cut by 5 bases, the J end by 4 bases, with 15 bases between. CDR3 size: 15 residues. The CDR3 is CASSPPGPTNQPQHF. In nucleotides, the CDR3 is TGTGCCAGCAGTCCACCAGGGCCTACGAATCAGCCCCAGCATTTT.

The rearrangement uses TRBV20-1 and TRBJ1-6; D might be TRBD1 (5 bases). CDR3 length: 15 residues. Germline CDR1 is DFQATT and CDR2 is SNEGSKA (reference sequence). Between the trimmed V and J ends, which lost 0 bases and 9 bases, there was a span of 15 bases. In DNA, the CDR3 is TGCAGTGCTAGAGAGGGGGGGACCAATGGTTCACCCCTCCACTTT. Amino acids: CSAREGGTNGSPLHF.

The chain carries TRBV5-1 and TRBJ1-1; TRBD1 aligns across 8 bases. J was trimmed by 0 bases and V by 4 bases; bases with no gene match: 11. The CDR3 sequence is 17 residues long. The germline gives CDR1 SGHRS, CDR2 YFSETQ. The CDR3: CASSLGTGLSMNTEAFF. The CDR3 nucleotides read TGCGCCAGCAGCCTCGGGACAGGCCTTTCGATGAACACTGAAGCTTTCTTT.

This clonotype was counted a few times. CDR3 in DNA: TGTGCCAGCAGTCACCGGGAGGCTGAGCAGTTCTTC. Translated, it gives CASSHREAEQFF. The chain recombines TRBV7-9 with TRBJ2-1, with 7 bases matching TRBD2. This CDR3 comprises 12 residues. Per germline, CDR1 SEHNR and CDR2 FQNEAQ (reference sequence). The junction had 5 bases not matched to a gene; V was cut back by 6 bases and J by 9 bases.

This clonotype occurred many times. V gene TRBV7-9 combines with J gene TRBJ2-2; 9 nucleotides line up with TRBD1. V was clipped by 5 bases and J by 2 bases; unmatched bases: 3. The CDR3 contains 15 residues. The germline V gene has CDR1 SEHNR and CDR2 FQNEAQ (reference sequence). This CDR3 is CASSLQGANTGELFF. The CDR3 region has the DNA TGTGCCAGCAGCCTACAGGGGGCCAACACCGGGGAGCTGTTTTTT.

This chain joins TRBV10-3 and TRBJ2-3; D could derive from TRBD1 or TRBD2 (6 bases each). Deletions cut 3 bases from V and 0 bases from J, with 19 bases between. Germline V lookup: CDR1 ENHRY, CDR2 SYGVKD. This CDR3 comprises 18 residues. CDR3: CAISEGGRNFTSTDTQYF. Here the CDR3 DNA reads TGTGCCATCAGTGAAGGGGGGCGGAATTTCACTAGCACAGATACGCAGTATTTT.

This chain joins TRBV9 and TRBJ2-7; 9 bases match TRBD2. Germline values: CDR1 SGDLS, CDR2 YYNGEE. Losses at the gene ends were 3 bases for V and 1 base for J; bases not matched to a gene: 5. The CDR3 is 15 residues long. CDR3 coding DNA: TGTGCCAGCAGCGCTACTAGCGGGCCTTCCTACGAGCAGTACTTC. This gives the protein CASSATSGPSYEQYF.

This chain links TRBV3-1 with TRBJ2-7; weak D call: TRBD1 (6 bases). The CDR3 totals 14 residues. The ends were cut back, 4 bases at V and 0 bases at J, with 10 bases in the middle. In germline, CDR1 is LGHDT, CDR2 YNNKEL (reference sequence). CDR3 sequence (DNA): TGTGCCAGCAGCCCTCGGGACACCTCCTACGAGCAGTACTTC. Its translation: CASSPRDTSYEQYF.

This clonotype showed up many times. The chain carries TRBV12-3 or TRBV12-4 and TRBJ2-1; D is perhaps TRBD2 (6 bases). The CDR3 length is 15 residues. Trimming removed 6 bases at V and 2 bases at J, with 14 bases between. The CDR3 here is CASSRGEATYNEQFF. In DNA form, the CDR3 reads TGTGCCAGCAGCCGCGGGGAGGCCACCTACAATGAGCAGTTCTTC.

This clonotype was detected only a few times. The CDR3: CASSDTTGTGDYSGANVLTF. CDR3 DNA sequence: TGCGCCAGTTCTGACACCACCGGGACAGGGGATTACTCTGGGGCCAACGTCCTGACTTTC. The chain carries TRBV10-2 and TRBJ2-6; the match to TRBD1 covers 10 bases. V lost 9 bases to trimming and J lost 0 bases; unmatched junction nucleotides: 17. There are 20 residues in the CDR3. The germline V gene has CDR1 WSHSY and CDR2 SAAADI.

The chain carries TRBV5-6 and TRBJ2-1; the match to TRBD2 covers 12 bases. The J segment lost 6 bases and the V segment lost 4 bases, leaving 17 bases of the junction unmatched. The CDR3 has 19 amino acids. The germline gives CDR1 SGHDT, CDR2 YYEEEE. The CDR3, as DNA: TGTGCCAGCAGCCCAGTACCGGGACTAGCGGGCCCTGGGGGCAATGAGCAGTTCTTC. Protein: CASSPVPGLAGPGGNEQFF.

V usage is TRBV20-1 and J usage is TRBJ2-6, with 9 bases lining up with TRBD2. The ends lost 1 base at V and 2 bases at J; junction bases unmatched: 6. CDR1 is DFQATT and CDR2 is SNEGSKA in the germline V gene (reference sequence). The CDR3 has 17 amino acids. The CDR3 DNA sequence: TGCAGTGCTAGAGTGGGTAGCGGGGGCGCTGGGGCCAACGTCCTGACTTTC. Residues: CSARVGSGGAGANVLTF.

This clonotype was detected a few times. CDR3 DNA: TGTGCCAGCAGTCCGACAGGGCCCCTTAATGAAAAACTGTTTTTT. Its protein product is CASSPTGPLNEKLFF. The chain couples TRBV12-3 or TRBV12-4 to TRBJ1-4, with 7 bases that match TRBD1. The J segment lost 4 bases and the V segment lost 5 bases, leaving 7 bases of the junction unmatched. CDR3 size: 15 residues.

This clonotype was recorded many times. The gene calls are TRBV6-1 and TRBJ1-2; 8 bases line up with TRBD1. The CDR3 is 15 residues long. V lost 6 bases and J lost 3; bases outside the gene matches: 9. CDR1 and CDR2 (germline): MNHNS, SASEGT. Here the CDR3 DNA reads TGTGCCAGCAGACCTCAGACAGGGGTGGACTATGGCTACACCTTC. Translated, it gives CASRPQTGVDYGYTF.

The rearrangement uses TRBV2 and TRBJ2-3; 9 nucleotides agree with TRBD2. Trimming took 9 bases from V and 2 from J; bases not matched to a gene: 15. The CDR3 loop spans 17 amino acids. Per germline, CDR1 SNHLY and CDR2 FYNNEI. CDR3 in amino acids: CASWGEAGGGSTDTQYF. The CDR3, as DNA: TGTGCCAGTTGGGGTGAGGCGGGAGGGGGGTCCACAGATACGCAGTATTTT.

This clonotype has only a few counts. V usage is TRBV5-1 and J usage is TRBJ2-7, with 7 bases fitting TRBD1. The CDR3 is 13 amino acids. The germline V gene encodes CDR1 SGHRS and CDR2 YFSETQ. V shed 7 bases, J shed 5 bases, and the junction held 9 bases outside the gene matches. CDR3: CASGKAQGHEQYF. CDR3 DNA sequence: TGCGCCAGCGGGAAGGCACAGGGGCACGAGCAGTACTTC.